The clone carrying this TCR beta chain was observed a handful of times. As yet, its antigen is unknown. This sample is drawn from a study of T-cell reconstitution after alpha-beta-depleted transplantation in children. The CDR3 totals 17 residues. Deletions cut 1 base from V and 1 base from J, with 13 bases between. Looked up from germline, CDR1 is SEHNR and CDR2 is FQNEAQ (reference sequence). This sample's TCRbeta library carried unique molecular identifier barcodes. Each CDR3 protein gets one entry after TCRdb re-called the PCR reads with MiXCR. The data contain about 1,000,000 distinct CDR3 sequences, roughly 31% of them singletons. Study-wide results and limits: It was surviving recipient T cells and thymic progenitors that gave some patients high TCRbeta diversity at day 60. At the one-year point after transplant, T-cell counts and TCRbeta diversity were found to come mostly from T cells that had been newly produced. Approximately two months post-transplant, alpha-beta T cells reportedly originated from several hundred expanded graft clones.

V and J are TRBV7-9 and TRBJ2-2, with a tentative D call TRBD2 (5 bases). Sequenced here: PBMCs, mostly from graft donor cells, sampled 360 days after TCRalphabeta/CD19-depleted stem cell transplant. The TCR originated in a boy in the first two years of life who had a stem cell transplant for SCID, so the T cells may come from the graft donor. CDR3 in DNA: TGTGCCAGCAGCTTAGAGGGCCGCGGGCTGAACACCGGGGAGCTGTTTTTT. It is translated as CASSLEGRGLNTGELFF.